This TCR beta chain stems from a study of cytomegalovirus exposure and HLA in healthy donors. Germline CDR1 is SGDLS and CDR2 is YYNGEE. The CDR3 is made up of 14 amino acids. Deletions cut 7 bases from V and 0 bases from J, with 11 bases between. Primers for the PCR totalled 60 Vbeta and 13 Jbeta. The method was immunoSEQ multiplex PCR; TCRdb's version includes in-frame clones alone and lacks a portion of them. The sample yields 160,000 or so clones, approximately 88% seen once. Of note for this clone: The antigen remains unidentified.

General observations from the study: In a later analysis, DRB1 alleles had the most associated TCRs; HLA-C alleles the fewest. Diagnosis of cytomegalovirus status made by the classifier reportedly showed high specificity and sensitivity.

V and J are TRBV9 and TRBJ2-1, with a weak D call TRBD2 (6 bases). The sequencing input was PBMCs. The clonotype was recovered from a woman aged 18 to 35 in good health and CMV-seronegative. The CDR3 DNA is TGTGCCAGCGCTCGGGACTCCTCCTACAATGAGCAGTTCTTC. Protein: CASARDSSYNEQFF.